This TCR beta chain was recovered during a study of CD8 T cells in Susac syndrome. In this sample, this clonotype turned up a few times. Germline CDR1 is MDHEN and CDR2 is SYDVKM. CDR3 length: 11 residues. Trimming stripped 4 bases from V and 8 bases from J, with 8 bases between. In blood CD8+ and CD4+ T cells, TCR beta underwent sequencing. FACS enriched CD8+ TEMRA cells, while bulk CD8+ and CD4+ were negatively isolated. Reverse transcription of about 0.45 to 1 ug RNA was carried out with random hexamers. TCR beta CDR3 was amplified by immunoSEQ covering 54 Vbeta and 13 Jbeta. Each CDR3 protein gets one entry after TCRdb re-called the immunoSEQ multiplex PCR reads with MiXCR. The sample includes about 210,000 distinct CDR3 sequences, 95% of them seen just once.

Sequences were obtained from CD4+ T cells from PBMCs. The chain uses TRBV28 and TRBJ1-2; D is possibly TRBD1 (6 bases). This clonotype was obtained from a human donor with multiple sclerosis. The CDR3 loop reads CASSYRDGYTF. As DNA, the CDR3 is TGTGCCAGCAGTTACAGGGACGGCTACACCTTC.